Shown below are 3 T cell receptor beta chains from a single sample sequenced in a study of cytomegalovirus exposure and HLA in healthy donors. Profiling relied on immunoSEQ multiplex PCR, and the TCRdb table lists in-frame clones only, not all of them. Seen here are 95,000 to 150,000 clones, about 83% observed once, and the top ten hold 2% to 2.5%. The sequenced sample consisted of PBMCs. The receptors were sampled from a woman between 25 and 40 years old in good health and CMV-seronegative.

The V and J genes are TRBV5-1 and TRBJ2-7; TRBD1 agrees at 9 bases. CDR3 length: 14 residues. V lost 2 bases, J lost 5 bases, and 5 bases stayed unmatched. The V gene's germline CDR1 is SGHRS and CDR2 YFSETQ. CDR3 region: CASSLRDRADEQYF. CDR3 sequence (DNA): TGCGCCAGCAGCTTAAGGGACAGGGCAGACGAGCAGTACTTC.

The CDR3 is CASSGTRGQNYGYTF. The CDR3 DNA sequence: TGTGCCAGCAGTGGAACCAGGGGGCAGAACTATGGCTACACCTTC. This chain uses TRBV2 with TRBJ1-2; 8 nucleotides match TRBD1. There are 15 residues in the CDR3. The V gene's germline CDR1 is SNHLY and CDR2 FYNNEI. V was clipped by 4 bases and J by 2 bases; unmatched bases: 6.

This clone was counted between two and nine times. The rearrangement uses TRBV7-2 and TRBJ1-2; D may be TRBD1 (5 bases). The CDR3 contains 13 residues. Germline-derived CDR1 and CDR2 are SGHTA and FQGNSA. Trimming left V 1 base short and J 7 bases short, with 10 bases between. The DNA of the CDR3 is TGTGCCAGCAGCTTAGTCAGGGCAAGTGGCTACACCTTC. Protein: CASSLVRASGYTF.